These T cell receptor beta chains were read from a single sample in a study of T cells in Graves' hyperthyroidism and ophthalmopathy. From the multiplex PCR reads, TCRdb called clonotypes with MiXCR, one entry per CDR3 protein. The sample has about 480,000 distinct CDR3 sequences; approximately 25% are singletons. The sample taken for sequencing was blood. These receptors were taken from a woman aged 25 to 45 with Graves' ophthalmopathy. Both conserved end residues are part of each CDR3.

TRBV12-3/TRBV12-4	TRBJ1-1	CASRETGAGTEAFF
TRBV19	TRBJ1-5	CASSINFNQPQHF
TRBV27	TRBJ1-2	CASRGRETLYNGYTF
TRBV6-5	TRBJ1-2	CASSFRDRALNYGYTF
TRBV4-2	TRBJ2-7	CASSQPGLAYYEQYF
TRBV5-1	TRBJ2-2	CASSSPGGGELFF
TRBV2	TRBJ1-5	CASSEAAGEQPQHF
TRBV7-8	TRBJ2-7	CASSFLPDTSYEQYF
TRBV6-1	TRBJ1-2	CASSGVAVDGYTF
TRBV3-1	TRBJ1-1	CASRDSNEAFF
TRBV29-1	TRBJ2-7	CSVGGRPYEQYF
TRBV12-3/TRBV12-4	TRBJ2-1	CASSRDRATYNEQFF
TRBV14	TRBJ2-4	CASSHGQGVDIQYF
TRBV12-3/TRBV12-4	TRBJ1-5	CASSSGTGTGRNQPQHF
TRBV11-1	TRBJ1-3	CASSFAVSGNTIYF
TRBV4-1	TRBJ1-1	CASSQLFLEWDRGTEAFF
TRBV13	TRBJ1-1	CASILCFGNTEAFF
TRBV11-1	TRBJ1-5	CASSFGAGGDGNQPQHF
TRBV24-1	TRBJ2-5	CATSDSGQVGETQYF
TRBV24-1	TRBJ1-1	CATSDPRDRGNTEAFF
TRBV27	TRBJ1-5	CASSSFPAVFGNQPQHF
TRBV20-1	TRBJ2-7	CSASRGTSYEQYF
TRBV6-1	TRBJ1-2	CASSQQATLGYTF
TRBV6-5	TRBJ1-5	CASSLSSDNQPQHF
TRBV20-1	TRBJ1-5	CSASNGFGQPQHF
TRBV20-1	TRBJ1-2	CSAMTTNYGYTF
TRBV29-1	TRBJ2-5	CSVNEGLIQETQYF
TRBV13	TRBJ2-7	CASSLDWTSYEQYF
TRBV19	TRBJ2-7	CASRTSPSSYEQYF
TRBV6-5	TRBJ1-1	CASSYQQGRTEAFF
TRBV19	TRBJ2-7	CASRPRVVPYEQYF
TRBV25-1	TRBJ2-7	CATGRGGDEQYF
TRBV28	TRBJ1-5	CASSSTGAPYSNQPQHF
TRBV9	TRBJ2-5	CASSVLAGGQETQYF
TRBV13	TRBJ1-2	CASSVLTDYGYTF
TRBV6-2/TRBV6-3	TRBJ2-5	CASSYTGIQETQYF
TRBV4-1	TRBJ1-1	CASSQLIGQGGTEAFF
TRBV6-1	TRBJ1-2	CASSEAGQGYTF
TRBV5-6	TRBJ1-1	CASSSRGTKNTEAFF
TRBV25-1	TRBJ2-7	CASSIGLMSSYEQYF
TRBV2	TRBJ2-7	CASRLYPGYEQYF
TRBV4-1	TRBJ1-6	CASSQVGEGQNSPLHF
TRBV20-1	TRBJ2-5	CSARSEGPETQYF
TRBV12-3/TRBV12-4	TRBJ2-7	CASSPTDYGQYF
TRBV2	TRBJ2-2	CATSSDGGGNTGELFF
TRBV6-1	TRBJ2-7	CASSAGTSGSNEQYF
TRBV15	TRBJ2-7	CATSRVGSHEQYF
TRBV12-3/TRBV12-4	TRBJ2-5	CASSLAHGTSGGATETQYF
TRBV6-1	TRBJ1-2	CASMSGPANYGYTF
TRBV12-3/TRBV12-4	TRBJ1-1	CASSAYGGGGTTEAFF
TRBV6-1	TRBJ2-7	CASRPQGNSYEQYF
TRBV12-3/TRBV12-4	TRBJ1-4	CASRGRRTGNEKLFF
TRBV5-1	TRBJ1-2	CASSPGDRAHNYGYTF